Each of the 5 T cell receptor beta chains below was sequenced from the same sample in a study of blood T cell repertoires in COVID-19. TCRdb's table, derived via immunoSEQ multiplex PCR, lists solely in-frame clones and lacks some. The table has some 370,000 clones, 83% seen once. The sample taken for sequencing was PBMCs or T cells enriched from blood (not recorded which). All receptors derive from a woman between 45 and 60 years old who had recovered from COVID-19.

This clone has just one count. The chain links TRBV4-3 to TRBJ2-3, with 7 nucleotides matching TRBD2. V shed 3 bases, J shed 2 bases, and the junction held 8 bases outside the gene matches. The CDR3 is made up of 16 amino acids. Germline V CDR1 and CDR2: LGHNA, YSLEER. The CDR3 protein is CASSQTPGLNTDTQYF. The CDR3 DNA follows: TGCGCCAGCAGCCAGACCCCGGGACTAAACACAGATACGCAGTATTTT.

The CDR3 here is CASSPGLAFHEQFF. The CDR3 nucleotides are TGTGCCAGCAGCCCAGGACTAGCGTTCCATGAGCAGTTCTTC. The chain joins TRBV11-1 to TRBJ2-1, with 9 bases that match TRBD2. Trimming removed 5 bases from V and 8 bases from J; junction bases left unmatched: 7. The CDR3 runs 14 residues. Germline CDR1 reads SGHAT; CDR2 reads FQDESV (reference sequence).

J is TRBJ1-2 and V is TRBV7-2, with D perhaps matching TRBD1 (5 bases). Germline values: CDR1 SGHTA, CDR2 FQGNSA. The CDR3 contains 14 residues. V lost 1 base to trimming and J lost 2 bases, with 8 bases between them. The chain's CDR3 is CASSLEGRNYGYTF. Here the CDR3 DNA reads TGTGCCAGCAGCTTAGAGGGGCGCAACTATGGCTACACCTTC.

V gene TRBV7-9 combines with J gene TRBJ2-1; D unclear. With 3 bases removed from V and 3 bases from J, the gap between germline ends came to 15 bases. The CDR3 runs 16 residues. Germline V lookup: CDR1 SEHNR, CDR2 FQNEAQ (reference sequence). The CDR3 here is CASSFLGQVHYNEQFF. The CDR3 coding sequence is TGTGCCAGCAGCTTCTTAGGTCAGGTTCACTACAATGAGCAGTTCTTC.

There are a few counts of this clone. The chain is built from TRBV19 and TRBJ1-2; TRBD1 is a possible D gene (5 bases). This CDR3 spans 13 amino acids. Germline V gene data show CDR1 as LNHDA and CDR2 as SQIVND (reference sequence). Trimming cost V 4 bases and J 8 bases, with 14 bases left between them. The DNA of the CDR3 is TGTGCCAGTAGTACAGGGCCCGGAGGGGGCTACACCTTC. Protein sequence: CASSTGPGGGYTF.